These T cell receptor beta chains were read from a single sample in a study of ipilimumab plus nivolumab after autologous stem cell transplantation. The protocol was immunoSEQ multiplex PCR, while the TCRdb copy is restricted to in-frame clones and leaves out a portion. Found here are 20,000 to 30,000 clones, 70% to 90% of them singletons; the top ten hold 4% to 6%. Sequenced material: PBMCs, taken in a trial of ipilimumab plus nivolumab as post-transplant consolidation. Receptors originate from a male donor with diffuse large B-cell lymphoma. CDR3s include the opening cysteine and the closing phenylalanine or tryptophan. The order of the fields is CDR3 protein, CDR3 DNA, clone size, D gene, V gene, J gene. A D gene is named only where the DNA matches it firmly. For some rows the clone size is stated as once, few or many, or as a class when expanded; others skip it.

CASSPGTGFSTDTQYF,TGTGCCAGTAGTCCCGGGACCGGTTTTAGCACAGATACGCAGTATTTT,NA,NA,TRBV19,TRBJ2-3
CASSLLGQGARYEQYF,TGTGCCAGCAGCTTGTTAGGACAGGGGGCGCGGTACGAGCAGTACTTC,NA,TRBD1,TRBV5-6,TRBJ2-7
CASRKGQGYSEQYF,TGTGCCAGCCGGAAGGGACAGGGGTACTCCGAGCAGTACTTC,NA,TRBD1,TRBV6-1,TRBJ2-7
CASSLDGGDNTEAFF,TGTGCCAGCAGCTTGGACGGCGGGGACAACACTGAAGCTTTCTTT,few,NA,TRBV7-3,TRBJ1-1
CASSLGPQGNSPLHF,TGTGCCAGCAGCTTGGGGCCCCAGGGGAATTCACCCCTCCACTTT,NA,NA,TRBV5-4,TRBJ1-6
CASSPMGGSLFF,TGCGCCAGCAGCCCCATGGGGGGAAGCCTGTTTTTT,NA,NA,TRBV4-1,TRBJ1-4
CASSLGQGHNEQFF,TGTGCCAGCAGCTTAGGACAGGGCCACAATGAGCAGTTCTTC,NA,TRBD1,TRBV7-3,TRBJ2-1
CASIRGWNTIYF,TGTGCCAGCATCCGGGGATGGAACACCATATATTTT,NA,NA,TRBV21-1,TRBJ1-3
CASSSRRGPFGGETQYF,TGTGCCAGCAGCTCCCGGCGCGGGCCATTCGGGGGAGAGACCCAGTACTTC,few,NA,TRBV7-2,TRBJ2-5
CASREDRRYGYTF,TGTGCCAGCAGAGAGGACAGGCGATATGGCTACACCTTC,NA,TRBD1,TRBV6-6,TRBJ1-2
CASSLVRGVADTQYF,TGTGCCAGCAGCTTAGTTCGCGGGGTAGCAGATACGCAGTATTTT,NA,NA,TRBV7-8,TRBJ2-3
CASSSYGGNSNQPQHF,TGTGCCAGCAGCTCCTATGGCGGTAATAGCAATCAGCCCCAGCATTTT,NA,NA,TRBV7-2,TRBJ1-5
CASSLGATSTDTQYF,TGTGCCAGCAGCTTGGGTGCGACTAGCACAGATACGCAGTATTTT,NA,NA,TRBV5-6,TRBJ2-3
CASNQGGPYEQYF,TGTGCCAGCAACCAAGGGGGGCCCTACGAGCAGTACTTC,medium-sized,NA,TRBV2,TRBJ2-7
CASSRKGEGTEAFF,TGTGCCAGCAGTCGAAAGGGAGAGGGCACTGAAGCTTTCTTT,NA,NA,TRBV6-5,TRBJ1-1
CASSYGWGQGVAEQYF,TGTGCCAGCAGTTACGGGTGGGGGCAGGGGGTCGCCGAGCAGTACTTC,NA,TRBD1,TRBV6-6,TRBJ2-7
CASSPPGGSDYGYTF,TGTGCCAGCAGCCCCCCCGGGGGGTCCGACTATGGCTACACCTTC,NA,NA,TRBV5-6,TRBJ1-2
CASFGGGTEAFF,TGTGCCAGCTTCGGGGGCGGAACTGAAGCTTTCTTT,NA,NA,TRBV19,TRBJ1-1
CASSDTTGTDFAGANVLTF,TGTGCCAGCAGTGATACGACCGGGACAGATTTCGCTGGGGCCAACGTCCTGACTTTC,once,TRBD1,TRBV2,TRBJ2-6
CASSLSGAGANVLTF,TGCGCCAGCAGCTTGTCGGGGGCTGGGGCCAACGTCCTGACTTTC,NA,NA,TRBV5-1,TRBJ2-6
CASSPLSSYEQYF,TGTGCCAGCAGCCCCCTGAGCTCCTACGAGCAGTACTTC,NA,NA,TRBV14,TRBJ2-7
CASSFSEQGASYNEQFF,TGCGCCAGCAGCTTCAGTGAACAGGGGGCATCCTACAATGAGCAGTTCTTC,NA,TRBD1,TRBV5-1,TRBJ2-1
CAWSDRTGSGTDTQYF,TGTGCCTGGAGCGACCGGACAGGGAGTGGCACAGATACGCAGTATTTT,NA,TRBD1,TRBV30,TRBJ2-3
CASSLDPRQTWELFF,TGTGCCAGCAGCTTAGATCCCCGTCAGACGTGGGAGCTGTTTTTT,NA,NA,TRBV11-2,TRBJ2-2
CATRVEGAYGSPLHF,TGTGCCACCAGGGTTGAGGGGGCGTATGGATCACCCCTCCACTTT,NA,TRBD1,TRBV27,TRBJ1-6
CASSEYNSYEQYF,TGTGCCAGCAGTGAATACAACTCCTACGAGCAGTACTTC,NA,NA,TRBV25-1,TRBJ2-7
CASSPGSSGGELFF,TGTGCCAGCAGCCCAGGGTCGAGTGGCGGGGAGCTGTTTTTT,NA,NA,TRBV11-3,TRBJ2-2
CASSPQNRPNEQFF,TGTGCCAGCAGCCCGCAGAACCGACCCAATGAGCAGTTCTTC,NA,NA,TRBV7-2,TRBJ2-1
CASSTTGGNTEAFF,TGCGCCAGCAGCACGACAGGGGGGAACACTGAAGCTTTCTTT,NA,TRBD1,TRBV5-1,TRBJ1-1
CAWRPGGLSNEQFF,TGTGCCTGGAGGCCAGGGGGCTTGAGCAATGAGCAGTTCTTC,NA,TRBD1,TRBV30,TRBJ2-1
CASSLLGTEAFF,TGCGCCAGCAGCCTCCTCGGCACTGAAGCTTTCTTT,few,NA,TRBV4-1,TRBJ1-1
CASSVGGIGYGYTF,TGTGCCAGCAGCGTAGGTGGGATTGGCTATGGCTACACCTTC,NA,NA,TRBV9,TRBJ1-2